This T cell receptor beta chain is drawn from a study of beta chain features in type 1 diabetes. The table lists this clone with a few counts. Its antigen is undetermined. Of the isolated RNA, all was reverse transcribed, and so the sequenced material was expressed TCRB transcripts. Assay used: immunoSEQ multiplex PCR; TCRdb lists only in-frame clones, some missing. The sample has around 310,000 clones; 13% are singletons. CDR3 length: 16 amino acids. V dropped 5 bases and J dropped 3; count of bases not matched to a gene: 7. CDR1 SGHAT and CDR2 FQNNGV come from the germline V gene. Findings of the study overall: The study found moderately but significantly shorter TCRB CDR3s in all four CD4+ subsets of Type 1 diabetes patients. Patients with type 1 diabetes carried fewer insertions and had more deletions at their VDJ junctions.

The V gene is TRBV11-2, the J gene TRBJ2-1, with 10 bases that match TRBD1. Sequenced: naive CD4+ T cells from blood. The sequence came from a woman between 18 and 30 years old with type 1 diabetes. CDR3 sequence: CASSPTGTGVYNEQFF. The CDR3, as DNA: TGTGCCAGCAGCCCGACCGGGACAGGGGTCTACAATGAGCAGTTCTTC.